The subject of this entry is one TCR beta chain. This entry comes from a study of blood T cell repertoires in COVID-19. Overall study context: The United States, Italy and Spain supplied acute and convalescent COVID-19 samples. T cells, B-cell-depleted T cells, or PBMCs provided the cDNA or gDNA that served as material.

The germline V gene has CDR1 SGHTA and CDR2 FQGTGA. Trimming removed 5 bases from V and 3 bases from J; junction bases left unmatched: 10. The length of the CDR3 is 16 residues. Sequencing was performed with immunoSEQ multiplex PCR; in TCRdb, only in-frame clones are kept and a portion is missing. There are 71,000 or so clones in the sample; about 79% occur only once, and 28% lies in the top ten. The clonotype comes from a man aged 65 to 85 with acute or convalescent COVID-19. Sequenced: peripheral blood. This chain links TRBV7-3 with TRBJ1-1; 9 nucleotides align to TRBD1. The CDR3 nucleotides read TGTGCCAGCAGCCCCCGGGACAGGGTGATCGACACTGAAGCTTTCTTT. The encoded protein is CASSPRDRVIDTEAFF.